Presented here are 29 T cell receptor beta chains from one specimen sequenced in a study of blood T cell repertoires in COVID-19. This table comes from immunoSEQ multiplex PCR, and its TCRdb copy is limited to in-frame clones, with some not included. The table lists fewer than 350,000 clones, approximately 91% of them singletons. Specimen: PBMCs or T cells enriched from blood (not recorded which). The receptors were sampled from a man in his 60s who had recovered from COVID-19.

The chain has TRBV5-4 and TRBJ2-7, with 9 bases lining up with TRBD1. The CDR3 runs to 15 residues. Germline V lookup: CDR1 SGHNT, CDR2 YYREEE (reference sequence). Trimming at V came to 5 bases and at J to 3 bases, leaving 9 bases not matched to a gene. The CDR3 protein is CASSPKTGGVYEQYF. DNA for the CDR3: TGTGCCAGCAGTCCGAAGACAGGGGGTGTCTACGAGCAGTACTTC. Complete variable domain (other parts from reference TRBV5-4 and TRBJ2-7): ETGVTQSPTHLIKTRGQQVTLRCSSQSGHNTVSWYQQALGQGPQFIFQYYREEENGRGNFPPRFSGLQFPNYSSELNVNALELDDSALYLCASSPKTGGVYEQYFGPGTRLTVT.

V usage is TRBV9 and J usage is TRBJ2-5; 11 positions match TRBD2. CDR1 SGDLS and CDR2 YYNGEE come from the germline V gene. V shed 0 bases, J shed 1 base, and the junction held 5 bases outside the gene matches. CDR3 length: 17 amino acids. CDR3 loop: CASSVGLAGGAQETQYF. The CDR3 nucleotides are TGTGCCAGCAGCGTAGGGCTAGCGGGAGGCGCCCAAGAGACCCAGTACTTC.

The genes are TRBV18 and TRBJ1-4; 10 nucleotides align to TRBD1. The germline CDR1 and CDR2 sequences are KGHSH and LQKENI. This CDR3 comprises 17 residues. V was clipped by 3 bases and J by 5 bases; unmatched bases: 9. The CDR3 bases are TGTGCCAGCTCACCGAATATAATGGGACAGGGGAATGAAAAACTGTTTTTT. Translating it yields CASSPNIMGQGNEKLFF.

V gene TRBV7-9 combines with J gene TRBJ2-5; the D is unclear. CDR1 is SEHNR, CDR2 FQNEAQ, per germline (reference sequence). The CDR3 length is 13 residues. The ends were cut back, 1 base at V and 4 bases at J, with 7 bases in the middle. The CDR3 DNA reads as TGTGCCAGCAGCTTAGAACCAGTAGAGACCCAGTACTTC. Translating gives CASSLEPVETQYF.

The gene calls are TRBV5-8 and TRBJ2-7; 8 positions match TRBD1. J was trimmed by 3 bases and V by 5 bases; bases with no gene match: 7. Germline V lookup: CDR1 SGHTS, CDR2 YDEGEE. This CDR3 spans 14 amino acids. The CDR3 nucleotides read TGTGCCAGCAGACGGACAGGGAATCTCTACGAGCAGTACTTC. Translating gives CASRRTGNLYEQYF. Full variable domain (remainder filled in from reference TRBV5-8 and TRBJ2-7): EAGVTQSPTHLIKTRGQQATLRCSPISGHTSVYWYQQALGLGLQFLLWYDEGEERNRGNFPPRFSGRQFPNYSSELNVNALELEDSALYLCASRRTGNLYEQYFGPGTRLTVT.

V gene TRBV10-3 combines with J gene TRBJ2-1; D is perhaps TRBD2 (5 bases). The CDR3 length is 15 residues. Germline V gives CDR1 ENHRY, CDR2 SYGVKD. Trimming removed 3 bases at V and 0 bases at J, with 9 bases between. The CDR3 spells CAISESGDSYNEQFF. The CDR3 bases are TGTGCCATCAGTGAAAGCGGAGACTCCTACAATGAGCAGTTCTTC.

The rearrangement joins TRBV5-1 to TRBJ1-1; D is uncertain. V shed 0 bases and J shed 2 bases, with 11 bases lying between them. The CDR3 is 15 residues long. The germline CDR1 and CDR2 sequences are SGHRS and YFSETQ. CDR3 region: CASSLVARFNTEAFF. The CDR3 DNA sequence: TGCGCCAGCAGCTTGGTGGCCAGGTTCAACACTGAAGCTTTCTTT.

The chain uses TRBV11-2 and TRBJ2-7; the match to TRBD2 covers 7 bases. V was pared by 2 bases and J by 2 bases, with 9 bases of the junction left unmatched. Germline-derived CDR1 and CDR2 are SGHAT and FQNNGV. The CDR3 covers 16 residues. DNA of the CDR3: TGTGCCAGCAGCTTACGCCAAGGGGAGGGCACCTACGAGCAGTACTTC. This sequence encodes CASSLRQGEGTYEQYF.

The CDR3 coding sequence is TGTGCCAGCAGTGAAATGGGGGCGCCGGGTTATGGCTACACCTTC. As protein: CASSEMGAPGYGYTF. The V call is TRBV2, the J call TRBJ1-2; D possibly corresponds to TRBD1 (6 bases). Between the trimmed V and J ends, which lost 2 bases and 5 bases, there was a span of 15 bases. CDR1 is SNHLY and CDR2 is FYNNEI in the germline V gene. CDR3 length equals 15 residues.

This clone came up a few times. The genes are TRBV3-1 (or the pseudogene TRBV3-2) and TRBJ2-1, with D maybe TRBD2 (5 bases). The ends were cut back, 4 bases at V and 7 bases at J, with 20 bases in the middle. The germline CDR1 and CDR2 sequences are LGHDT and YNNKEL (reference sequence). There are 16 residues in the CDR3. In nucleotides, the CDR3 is TGTGCCAGCAGCCCGCGGGCTAGCCGAAACATGAATGAGCAGTTCTTC. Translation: CASSPRASRNMNEQFF.

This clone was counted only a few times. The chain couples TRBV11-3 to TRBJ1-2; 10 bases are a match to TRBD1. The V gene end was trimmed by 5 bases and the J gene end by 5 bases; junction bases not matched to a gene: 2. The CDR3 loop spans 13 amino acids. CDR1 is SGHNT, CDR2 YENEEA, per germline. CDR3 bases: TGTGCCAGCAGCCTGGGACAGGGGTATGGCTACACCTTC. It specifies CASSLGQGYGYTF.

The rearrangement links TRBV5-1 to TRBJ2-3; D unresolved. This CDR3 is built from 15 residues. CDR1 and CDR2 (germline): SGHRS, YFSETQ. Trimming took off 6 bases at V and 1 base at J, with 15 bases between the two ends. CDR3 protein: CASKPQAQGTDTQYF. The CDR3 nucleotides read TGCGCCAGCAAGCCCCAGGCGCAGGGCACAGATACGCAGTATTTT.

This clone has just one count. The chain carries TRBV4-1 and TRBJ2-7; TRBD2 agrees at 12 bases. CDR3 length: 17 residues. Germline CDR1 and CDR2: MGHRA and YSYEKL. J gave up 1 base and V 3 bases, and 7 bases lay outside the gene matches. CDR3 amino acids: CASSHQMTSGRSYEQYF. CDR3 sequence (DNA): TGCGCCAGCAGCCACCAAATGACTAGCGGGAGATCCTACGAGCAGTACTTC.

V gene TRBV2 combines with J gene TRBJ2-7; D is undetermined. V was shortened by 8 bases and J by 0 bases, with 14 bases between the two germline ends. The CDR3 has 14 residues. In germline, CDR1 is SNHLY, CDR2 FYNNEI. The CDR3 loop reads CASSPVAVSYEQYF. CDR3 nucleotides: TGTGCCAGCTCCCCCGTTGCAGTCTCCTACGAGCAGTACTTC.

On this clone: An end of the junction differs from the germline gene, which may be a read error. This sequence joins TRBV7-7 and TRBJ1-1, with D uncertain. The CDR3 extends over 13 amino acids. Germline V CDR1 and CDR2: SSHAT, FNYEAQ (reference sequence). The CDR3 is CASSLERNTEAFF. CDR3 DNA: TGTGCTAGCAGCTTAGAGCGGAACACTGAAGCTTTCTTT.

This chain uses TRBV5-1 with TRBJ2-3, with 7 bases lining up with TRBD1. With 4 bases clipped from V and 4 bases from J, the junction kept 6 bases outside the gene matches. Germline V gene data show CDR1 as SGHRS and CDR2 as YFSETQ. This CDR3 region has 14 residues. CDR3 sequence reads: CASSPYQGADTQYF. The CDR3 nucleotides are TGCGCCAGCAGCCCCTATCAGGGGGCAGATACGCAGTATTTT.

In DNA form, the CDR3 reads TGTGCCACCAGTGACCCCATTACGAGAAGCGAGCAGTACTTC. Protein: CATSDPITRSEQYF. The V and J genes are TRBV24-1 and TRBJ2-7; no definite D call. Per the germline V gene, CDR1 is KGHDR and CDR2 is SFDVKD. Trimming pared 4 bases from V and 6 bases from J, leaving 15 bases between. The CDR3 spans 14 residues.

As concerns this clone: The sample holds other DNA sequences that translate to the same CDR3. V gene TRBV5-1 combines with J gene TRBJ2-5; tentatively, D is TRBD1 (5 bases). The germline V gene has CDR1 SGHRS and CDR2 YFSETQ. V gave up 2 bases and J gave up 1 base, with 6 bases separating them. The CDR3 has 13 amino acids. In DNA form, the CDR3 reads TGCGCCAGCAGCTTAGGGGTCCAAGAGACCCAGTACTTC. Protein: CASSLGVQETQYF.

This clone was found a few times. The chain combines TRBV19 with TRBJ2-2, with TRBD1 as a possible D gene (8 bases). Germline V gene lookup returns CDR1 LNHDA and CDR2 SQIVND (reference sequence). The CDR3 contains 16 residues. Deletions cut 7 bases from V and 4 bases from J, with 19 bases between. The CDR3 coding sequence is TGTGCCAGTAATACAGGGGGGGCCGGACGCACCGGGGAGCTGTTTTTT. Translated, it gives CASNTGGAGRTGELFF. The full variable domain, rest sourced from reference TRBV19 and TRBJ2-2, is DGGITQSPKYLFRKEGQNVTLSCEQNLNHDAMYWYRQDPGQGLRLIYYSQIVNDFQKGDIAEGYSVSREKKESFPLTVTSAQKNPTAFYLCASNTGGAGRTGELFFGEGSRLTVL.

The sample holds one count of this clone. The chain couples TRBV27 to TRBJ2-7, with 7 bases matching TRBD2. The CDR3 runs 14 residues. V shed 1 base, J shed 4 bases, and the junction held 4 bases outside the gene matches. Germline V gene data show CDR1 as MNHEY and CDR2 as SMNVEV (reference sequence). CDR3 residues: CASSLLVGGYEQYF. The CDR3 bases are TGTGCCAGCAGTTTATTGGTCGGGGGGTACGAGCAGTACTTC.

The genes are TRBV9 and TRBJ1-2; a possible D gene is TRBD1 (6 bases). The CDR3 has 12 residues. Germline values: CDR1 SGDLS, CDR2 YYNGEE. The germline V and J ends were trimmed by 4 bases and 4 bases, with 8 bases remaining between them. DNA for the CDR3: TGTGCCAGCAGCCGGGACATCTATGGCTACACCTTC. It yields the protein CASSRDIYGYTF.

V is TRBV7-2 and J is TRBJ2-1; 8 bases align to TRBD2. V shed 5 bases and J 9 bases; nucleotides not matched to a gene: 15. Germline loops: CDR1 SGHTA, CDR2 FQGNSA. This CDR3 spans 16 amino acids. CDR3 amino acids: CASSPQGGLERSEQFF. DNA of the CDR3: TGTGCCAGCAGCCCCCAAGGGGGACTAGAGCGCAGTGAGCAGTTCTTC.

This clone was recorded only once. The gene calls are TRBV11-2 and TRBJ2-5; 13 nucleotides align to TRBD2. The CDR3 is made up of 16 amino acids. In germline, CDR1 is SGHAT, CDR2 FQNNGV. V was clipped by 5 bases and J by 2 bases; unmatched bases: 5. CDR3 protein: CASSLRLAGGQETQYF. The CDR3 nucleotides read TGTGCCAGCAGCCTCAGACTAGCGGGAGGACAAGAGACCCAGTACTTC.

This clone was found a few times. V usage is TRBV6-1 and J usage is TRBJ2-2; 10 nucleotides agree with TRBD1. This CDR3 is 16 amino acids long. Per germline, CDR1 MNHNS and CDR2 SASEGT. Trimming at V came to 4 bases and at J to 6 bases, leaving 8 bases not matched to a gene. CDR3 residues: CASSVPGQGRAGELFF. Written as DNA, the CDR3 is TGTGCCAGCAGTGTACCGGGACAGGGGAGAGCCGGGGAGCTGTTTTTT.

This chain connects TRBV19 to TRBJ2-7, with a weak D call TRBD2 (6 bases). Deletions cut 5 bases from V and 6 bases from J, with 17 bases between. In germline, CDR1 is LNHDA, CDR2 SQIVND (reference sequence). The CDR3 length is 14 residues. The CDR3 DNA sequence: TGTGCCAGTAGTGGCCGGGACTCTGGCTCCGAGCAGTACTTC. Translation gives CASSGRDSGSEQYF.

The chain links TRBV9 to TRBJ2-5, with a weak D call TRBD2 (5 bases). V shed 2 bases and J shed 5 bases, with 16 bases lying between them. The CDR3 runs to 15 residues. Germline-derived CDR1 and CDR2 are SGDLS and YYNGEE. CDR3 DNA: TGTGCCAGCAGCGTGGGAGTGGGTCCTAGGGAGACCCAGTACTTC. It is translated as CASSVGVGPRETQYF.

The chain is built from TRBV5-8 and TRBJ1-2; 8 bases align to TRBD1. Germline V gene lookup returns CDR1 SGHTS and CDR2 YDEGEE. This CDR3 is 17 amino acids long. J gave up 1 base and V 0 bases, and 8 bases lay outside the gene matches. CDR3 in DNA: TGTGCCAGCAGCTTGGGGACAGGGAGAACAAATAACTATGGCTACACCTTC. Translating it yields CASSLGTGRTNNYGYTF.

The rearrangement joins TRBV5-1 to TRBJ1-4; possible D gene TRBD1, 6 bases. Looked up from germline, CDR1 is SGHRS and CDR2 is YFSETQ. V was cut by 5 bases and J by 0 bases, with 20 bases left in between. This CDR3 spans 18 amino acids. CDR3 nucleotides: TGCGCCAGCAGTTTAGGACAGACCCCCGCGGCAACTAATGAAAAACTGTTTTTT. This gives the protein CASSLGQTPAATNEKLFF.

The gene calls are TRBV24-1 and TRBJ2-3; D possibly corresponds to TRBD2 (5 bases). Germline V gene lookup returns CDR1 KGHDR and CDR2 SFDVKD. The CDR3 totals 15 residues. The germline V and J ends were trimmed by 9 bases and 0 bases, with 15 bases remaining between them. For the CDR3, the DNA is TGTGCCACCTCGGGTCTAGCAGGAAGCACAGATACGCAGTATTTT. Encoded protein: CATSGLAGSTDTQYF.